The clone carrying this T cell receptor (beta chain) was counted at least ten times. What it binds is unknown. The entry originates in a study of T-cell reconstitution after alpha-beta-depleted transplantation in children. Study-level results: For some patients, TCRbeta diversity was high at day 60 because of recipient T cells and thymic progenitors that survived. Newly produced T cells mostly accounted for T-cell counts and diversity one year post-transplant. About two months after transplant, alpha-beta T cells reportedly came from several hundred expanded graft clones.

Looked up from germline, CDR1 is ENHRY and CDR2 is SYGVKD. Trimming stripped 6 bases from V and 7 bases from J, with 13 bases between. This CDR3 has 13 residues. A library of TCRbeta sequences, prepared with unique molecular identifiers, was generated. From the PCR reads, TCRdb called clonotypes with MiXCR, one entry per CDR3 protein. The sample shows 97,000 or so distinct CDR3 sequences, roughly 7.1% of them seen only once. This sample comprised PBMCs, obtained before TCRalphabeta/CD19-depleted stem cell transplant. The chain recombines TRBV10-3 with TRBJ1-5; no reliable D call. This TCR was recovered from a boy aged 2 to 9 with acute lymphoblastic leukemia, due to receive a stem cell transplant. The CDR3 loop reads CAISGGVDQPQHF. The CDR3, as DNA: TGTGCCATCAGCGGCGGGGTGGACCAGCCCCAGCATTTT.